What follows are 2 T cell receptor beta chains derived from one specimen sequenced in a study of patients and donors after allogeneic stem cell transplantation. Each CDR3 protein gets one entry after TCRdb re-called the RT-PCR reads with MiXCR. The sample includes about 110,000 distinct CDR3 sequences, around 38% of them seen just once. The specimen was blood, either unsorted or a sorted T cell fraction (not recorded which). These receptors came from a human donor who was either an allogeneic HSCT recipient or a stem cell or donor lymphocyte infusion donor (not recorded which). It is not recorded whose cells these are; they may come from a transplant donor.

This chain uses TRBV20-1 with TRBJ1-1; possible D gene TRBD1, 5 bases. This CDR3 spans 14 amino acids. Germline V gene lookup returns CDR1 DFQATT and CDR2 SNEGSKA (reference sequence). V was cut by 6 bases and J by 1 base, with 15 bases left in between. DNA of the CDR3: TGCAGTGCCCAGGCGGGGGGTAAGAACACTGAAGCTTTCTTT. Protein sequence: CSAQAGGKNTEAFF.

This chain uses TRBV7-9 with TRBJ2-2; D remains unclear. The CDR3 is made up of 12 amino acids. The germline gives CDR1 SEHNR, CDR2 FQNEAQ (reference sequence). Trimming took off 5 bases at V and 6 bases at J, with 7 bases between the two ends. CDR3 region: CASSPAPGELFF. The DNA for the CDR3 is TGTGCCAGCAGCCCGGCCCCCGGGGAGCTGTTTTTT.